The text below deals with one TCR beta chain. Sequenced by immunoSEQ multiplex PCR; TCRdb stores in-frame clones only, minus some. Of 74,000 or so clones in the sample, 89% were seen once. The sample is drawn from a study of control samples from healthy donors and cancer patients. Germline CDR1 MGHRA, CDR2 YSYEKL. This CDR3 has 17 residues. V lost 1 base to trimming and J lost 5 bases, with 20 bases between them. The specimen was blood. This sequence joins TRBV4-1 and TRBJ1-1, with D unresolved. The receptor's source is a man aged 45-60 years in good health. The CDR3: CASSQGPAVGLGTEAFF. CDR3 bases: TGCGCCAGCAGCCAAGGTCCGGCCGTGGGGTTGGGGACTGAAGCTTTCTTT.